This TCR beta chain was documented in a study of blood T cell repertoires in COVID-19. In the study overall: PBMCs, B-cell-depleted T cells, or T cells were the source of the cDNA or gDNA that made up the material.

Deletions cut 8 bases from V and 2 bases from J, with 12 bases between. The CDR3 has 13 amino acids. CDR1 and CDR2 (germline): MNHEY, SVGAGI. The participants were between roughly 18 and 90 years old and came from roughly 24 US areas. Using immunoSEQ multiplex PCR, the repertoire was profiled, and TCRdb retains in-frame clones only, with some absent. The top ten clones hold about 2.2% of a sample with more than 100,000 clones, about 86% of them seen once. This TCR was recovered from a man aged 35-49 years with acute COVID-19. The J gene is TRBJ1-2, the V gene TRBV6-5, with D possibly being TRBD1 (6 bases). Sequencing input: PBMCs or T cells enriched from blood (not recorded which). The chain's CDR3 is CASRTDPNYGYTF. In nucleotides, the CDR3 is TGTGCCAGCCGGACAGACCCAAACTATGGCTACACCTTC.